The source of this TCR beta chain is a study of T cells in localized non-small cell lung cancer. Study observations and caveats: One tumor region alone was sequenced, and heterogeneity therefore remains possible. Those with higher blood T cell density had longer overall survival. Adjacent lung tissue had a median around 57 of the top 100 clones found in the tumor.

In regard to this clone: As yet, its antigen is unknown. Other DNA sequences within the sample encode an identical CDR3.

The CDR3 is 16 residues long. V lost 1 base to trimming and J lost 1 base; unmatched junction nucleotides: 5. The germline V gene has CDR1 SEHNR and CDR2 FQNEAQ (reference sequence). Clones were sequenced by immunoSEQ multiplex PCR, and TCRdb holds only the in-frame ones, with some missing. The top ten hold 4.5% to 5.5% of the sample, which has tens of thousands of clones, 80% seen once. The input for sequencing was PBMCs, taken before any cancer treatment. The chain is built from TRBV7-9 and TRBJ2-5; 8 positions match TRBD1. This TCR was sampled from a woman between 40 and 69 years old with stage II lung adenocarcinoma. The CDR3 nucleotides read TGTGCCAGCAGCTTAGTCGACAGGGGCCTCCAAGAGACCCAGTACTTC. Translating it yields CASSLVDRGLQETQYF.